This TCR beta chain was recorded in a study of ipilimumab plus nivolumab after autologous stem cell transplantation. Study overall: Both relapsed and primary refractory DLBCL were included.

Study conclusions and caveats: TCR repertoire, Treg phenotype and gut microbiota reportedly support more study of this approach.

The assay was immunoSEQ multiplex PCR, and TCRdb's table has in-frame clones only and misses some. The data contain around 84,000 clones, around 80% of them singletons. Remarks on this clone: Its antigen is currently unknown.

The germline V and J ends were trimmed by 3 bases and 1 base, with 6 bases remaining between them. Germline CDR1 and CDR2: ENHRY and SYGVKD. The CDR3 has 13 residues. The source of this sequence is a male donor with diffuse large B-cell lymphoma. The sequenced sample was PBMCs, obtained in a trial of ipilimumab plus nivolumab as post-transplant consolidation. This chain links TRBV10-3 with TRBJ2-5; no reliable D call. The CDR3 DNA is TGTGCCATCAGTGACCCCCTCCAAGAGACCCAGTACTTC. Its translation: CAISDPLQETQYF.